This T cell receptor (beta chain) was observed in a study of CD8 T cells in Susac syndrome. Study-level results: The study recognized that the number of individuals in its TCR sequencing and HLA analysis was relatively small.

Random hexamers were used to reverse transcribe 0.5 to 1 ug of RNA. The immunoSEQ assay covered 54 Vbeta and 13 Jbeta segments for CDR3. MiXCR, applied by TCRdb to the immunoSEQ multiplex PCR reads, yields one record per CDR3 protein. The data contain fewer than 85,000 distinct CDR3 sequences, about 94% of them singletons. Concerning this clonotype: What it recognizes is unknown.

CD8+ and CD4+ T cells from blood underwent TCR beta sequencing. Negative isolation was used for CD8+ and CD4+ T cells and FACS enrichment for TEMRA cells. The clonotype was recovered from a human donor with multiple sclerosis. Material for sequencing was CD8+ T cells from PBMCs.

CDR3 sequence (DNA): TGTGCCAGTACCCGCAGCCGGGACTCCAACGGGGAAGCTTTCTTT. It is translated as CASTRSRDSNGEAFF. The gene calls are TRBV19 and TRBJ1-1, with D possibly being TRBD1 (5 bases). The CDR3 contains 15 residues. Germline V gene data show CDR1 as LNHDA and CDR2 as SQIVND (reference sequence). With 7 bases removed from V and 8 bases from J, the gap between germline ends came to 23 bases. The full variable domain, rest sourced from reference TRBV19 and TRBJ1-1, is DGGITQSPKYLFRKEGQNVTLSCEQNLNHDAMYWYRQDPGQGLRLIYYSQIVNDFQKGDIAEGYSVSREKKESFPLTVTSAQKNPTAFYLCASTRSRDSNGEAFFGQGTRLTVV.